This entry is about one T cell receptor (beta chain). Its matching antigen is unknown. The CDR3 extends over 14 amino acids. CDR1 SNHLY and CDR2 FYNNEI come from the germline V gene. V trimming: 10 bases; J trimming: 5 bases; junction bases outside the gene matches: 13. Data came from immunoSEQ multiplex PCR; TCRdb stores just in-frame clones and leaves some out. The sample has over 85,000 clones, roughly 93% seen once; the top ten hold approximately 0.5%. This specimen belongs to a study of Tregs in tolerant kidney transplant recipients. Regarding the study as a whole: Activated donor B cell expansion appeared to reveal the most relevant donor-specific TCRbeta repertoire.

The TCR originated in a human donor who received a combined kidney and bone marrow transplant. The rearrangement joins TRBV2 to TRBJ2-5; 7 positions match TRBD2. The sample consisted of CD4+ T cells from blood, taken before the transplant. The DNA of the CDR3 is TGTGCCACCACGGGGCCGGGGGGTATGGAGACCCAGTACTTC. As protein: CATTGPGGMETQYF.